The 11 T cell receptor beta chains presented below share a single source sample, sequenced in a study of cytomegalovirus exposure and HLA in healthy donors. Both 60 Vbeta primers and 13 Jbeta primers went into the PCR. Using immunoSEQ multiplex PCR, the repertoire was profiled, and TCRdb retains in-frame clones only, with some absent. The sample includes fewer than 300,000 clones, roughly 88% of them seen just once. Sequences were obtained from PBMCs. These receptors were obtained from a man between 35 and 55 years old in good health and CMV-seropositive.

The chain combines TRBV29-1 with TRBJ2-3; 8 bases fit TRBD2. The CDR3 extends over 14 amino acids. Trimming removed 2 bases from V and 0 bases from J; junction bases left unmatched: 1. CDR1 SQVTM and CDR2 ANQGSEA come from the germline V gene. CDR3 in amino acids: CSVEPSGSTDTQYF. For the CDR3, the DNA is TGCAGCGTTGAACCTAGCGGGAGCACAGATACGCAGTATTTT.

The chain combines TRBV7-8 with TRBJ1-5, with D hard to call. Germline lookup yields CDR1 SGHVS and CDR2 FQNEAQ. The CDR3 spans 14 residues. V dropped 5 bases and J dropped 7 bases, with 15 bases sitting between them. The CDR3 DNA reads TGTGCCAGCAGCCCGATCGAGGGCGGGCAGCCCCAGCATTTT. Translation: CASSPIEGGQPQHF.

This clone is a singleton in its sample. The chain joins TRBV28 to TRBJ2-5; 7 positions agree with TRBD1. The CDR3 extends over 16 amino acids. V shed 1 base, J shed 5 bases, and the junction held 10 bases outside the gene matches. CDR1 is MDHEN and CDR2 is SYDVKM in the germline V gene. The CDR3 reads CASSLLVTGVGETQYF. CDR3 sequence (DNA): TGTGCCAGCAGTTTATTAGTAACAGGGGTTGGGGAGACCCAGTACTTC.

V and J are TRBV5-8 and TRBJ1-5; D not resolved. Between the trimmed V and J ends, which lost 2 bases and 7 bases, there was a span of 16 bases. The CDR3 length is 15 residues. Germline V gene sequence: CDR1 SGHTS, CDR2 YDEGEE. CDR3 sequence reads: CASSLMTRPGQPQHF. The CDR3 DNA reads TGTGCCAGCAGCTTAATGACCCGCCCGGGGCAGCCCCAGCATTTT.

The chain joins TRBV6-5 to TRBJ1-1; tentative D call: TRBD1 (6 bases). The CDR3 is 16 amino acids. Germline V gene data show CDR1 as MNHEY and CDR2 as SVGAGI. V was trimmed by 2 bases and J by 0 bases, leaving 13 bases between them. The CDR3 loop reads CASSYADSPLNTEAFF. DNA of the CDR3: TGTGCCAGCAGTTACGCGGACAGCCCCCTGAACACTGAAGCTTTCTTT.

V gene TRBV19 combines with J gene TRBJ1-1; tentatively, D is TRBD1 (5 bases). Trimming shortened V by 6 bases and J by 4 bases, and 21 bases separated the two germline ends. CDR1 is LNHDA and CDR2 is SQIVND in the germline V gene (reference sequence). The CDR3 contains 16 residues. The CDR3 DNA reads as TGTGCCAGTAGCCCAGGCCCAGGGAAGGGCAGCACTGAAGCTTTCTTT. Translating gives CASSPGPGKGSTEAFF.

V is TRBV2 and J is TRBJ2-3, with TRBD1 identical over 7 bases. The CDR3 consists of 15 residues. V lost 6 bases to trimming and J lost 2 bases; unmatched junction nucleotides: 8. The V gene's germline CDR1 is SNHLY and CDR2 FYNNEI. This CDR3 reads CASRLRDSDTDTQYF. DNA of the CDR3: TGTGCCAGCAGACTCCGGGACAGTGACACAGATACGCAGTATTTT.

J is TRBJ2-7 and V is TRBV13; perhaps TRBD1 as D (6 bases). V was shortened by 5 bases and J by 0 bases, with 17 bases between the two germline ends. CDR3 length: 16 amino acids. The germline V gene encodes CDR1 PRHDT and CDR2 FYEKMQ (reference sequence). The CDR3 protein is CASSGRVGTHSYEQYF. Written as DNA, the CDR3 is TGTGCCAGCAGCGGGCGTGTCGGGACACACTCCTACGAGCAGTACTTC. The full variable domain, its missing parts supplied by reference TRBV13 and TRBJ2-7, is AAGVIQSPRHLIKEKRETATLKCYPIPRHDTVYWYQQGPGQDPQFLISFYEKMQSDKGSIPDRFSAQQFSDYHSELNMSSLELGDSALYFCASSGRVGTHSYEQYFGPGTRLTVT.

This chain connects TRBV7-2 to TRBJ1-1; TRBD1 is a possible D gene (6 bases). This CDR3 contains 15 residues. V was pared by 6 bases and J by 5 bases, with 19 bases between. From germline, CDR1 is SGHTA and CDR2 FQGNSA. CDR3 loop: CASSLSGGAKTEAFF. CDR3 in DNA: TGTGCCAGCAGTCTAAGTGGGGGGGCAAAAACTGAAGCTTTCTTT.

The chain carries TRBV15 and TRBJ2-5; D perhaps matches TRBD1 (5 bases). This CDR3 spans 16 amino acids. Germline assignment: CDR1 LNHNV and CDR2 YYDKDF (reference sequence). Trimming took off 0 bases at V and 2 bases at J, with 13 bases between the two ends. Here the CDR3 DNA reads TGTGCCACCAGCAGAGACAGGGATCACCTTCAAGAGACCCAGTACTTC. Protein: CATSRDRDHLQETQYF. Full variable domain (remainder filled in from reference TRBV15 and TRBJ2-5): DAMVIQNPRYQVTQFGKPVTLSCSQTLNHNVMYWYQQKSSQAPKLLFHYYDKDFNNEADTPDNFQSRRPNTSFCFLDIRSPGLGDTAMYLCATSRDRDHLQETQYFGPGTRLLVL.

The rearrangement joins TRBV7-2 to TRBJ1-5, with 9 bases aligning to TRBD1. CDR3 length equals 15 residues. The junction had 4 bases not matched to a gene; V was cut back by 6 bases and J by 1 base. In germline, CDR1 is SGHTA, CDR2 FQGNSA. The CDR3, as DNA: TGTGCCAGCAGAACGGACAGGGGCAGCAATCAGCCCCAGCATTTT. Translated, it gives CASRTDRGSNQPQHF.